Each of the 9 T cell receptor beta chains below was sequenced from the same sample in a study of blood T cell repertoires in COVID-19. Produced via immunoSEQ multiplex PCR; TCRdb's table is partial and in-frame only. The repertoire holds more than 200,000 clones, approximately 91% seen once, with 2.5% to 3% in the top ten. Material: peripheral blood. Source of these receptors: a woman aged 55-69 years with acute or convalescent COVID-19.

This clone has just one count. This chain links TRBV3-1 (or the pseudogene TRBV3-2) with TRBJ2-1; TRBD2 aligns across 13 bases. The CDR3 runs 16 residues. With V trimmed by 5 bases and J by 7 bases, 8 bases remained unmatched. Per the germline V gene, CDR1 is LGHDT and CDR2 is YNNKEL (reference sequence). The CDR3 spells CASSSGTSGATNEQFF. CDR3 coding DNA: TGTGCCAGCAGCAGCGGGACTAGCGGGGCCACGAATGAGCAGTTCTTC.

The CDR3 coding sequence is TGTGCCAGCAGCTCAAACAGGGGGCGAGGGGAGACCCAGTACTTC. Translating it yields CASSSNRGRGETQYF. This chain connects TRBV7-7 to TRBJ2-5, with TRBD1 identical over 9 bases. V was pared by 4 bases and J by 5 bases, with 8 bases of the junction left unmatched. This CDR3 spans 15 amino acids. The germline gives CDR1 SSHAT, CDR2 FNYEAQ (reference sequence).

This chain links TRBV19 with TRBJ1-6; 11 bases agree with TRBD1. Unmatched junction bases numbered 7, after V lost 6 bases and J lost 9 bases. CDR3 length equals 15 residues. Germline loops: CDR1 LNHDA, CDR2 SQIVND (reference sequence). The CDR3 sequence is CASSTGQGASSPLHF. The CDR3 DNA reads TGTGCCAGTAGCACCGGACAGGGGGCTAGTTCACCCCTCCACTTT.

The J gene is TRBJ1-2, the V gene TRBV10-2, with D possibly TRBD1 on 6 matching bases. This CDR3 comprises 14 residues. The germline V gene encodes CDR1 WSHSY and CDR2 SAAADI. Deletions cut 7 bases from V and 4 bases from J, with 16 bases between. CDR3 region: CASNPGAGVYGYTF. Written as DNA, the CDR3 is TGCGCCAGCAACCCAGGGGCTGGAGTCTATGGCTACACCTTC.

V is TRBV4-2 and J is TRBJ2-1, with 10 bases identical to TRBD2. Germline-derived CDR1 and CDR2 are LGHNA and YNFKEQ. After removal of 5 bases from V and 7 bases from J, the junction contained 17 bases not matched to a gene. This CDR3 comprises 18 residues. As DNA, the CDR3 is TGTGCCAGCAGCGGAGTGGGAGCGGGAGGGCCGTCTGGGAATGAGCAGTTCTTC. As protein: CASSGVGAGGPSGNEQFF.

The rearrangement joins TRBV27 to TRBJ2-2; the D gene is possibly TRBD2 (6 bases). V was trimmed by 3 bases and J by 5 bases, leaving 7 bases between them. The CDR3 totals 13 residues. The germline CDR1 and CDR2 sequences are MNHEY and SMNVEV (reference sequence). This CDR3 reads CASSLRGTGELFF. The CDR3 DNA sequence: TGTGCCAGCAGTTTGCGGGGAACCGGGGAGCTGTTTTTT.

This chain uses TRBV6-5 with TRBJ1-6; 7 bases fit TRBD1. This CDR3 has 12 residues. J gave up 7 bases and V 10 bases, and 4 bases lay outside the gene matches. The germline V gene encodes CDR1 MNHEY and CDR2 SVGAGI. CDR3 in amino acids: CATQDRNSPLHF. The CDR3 nucleotides read TGTGCCACCCAGGACAGGAATTCACCCCTCCACTTT.

V is TRBV12-3 or TRBV12-4 and J is TRBJ2-7; D ambiguous. Trimming took off 4 bases at V and 1 base at J, with 5 bases between the two ends. There are 12 residues in the CDR3. The CDR3 DNA reads TGTGCCAGCAGTTCGAGATCCTACGAGCAGTACTTC. Protein sequence: CASSSRSYEQYF.

The rearrangement joins TRBV6-2 or TRBV6-3 to TRBJ2-2; 9 bases agree with TRBD2. Germline V gives CDR1 MNHEY, CDR2 SVGEGT. The CDR3 spans 16 residues. The J segment lost 0 bases and the V segment lost 4 bases, leaving 3 bases of the junction unmatched. DNA for the CDR3: TGTGCCAGCAGTTGGGGACTAGCCTCGAACACCGGGGAGCTGTTTTTT. This sequence encodes CASSWGLASNTGELFF.